The 29 T cell receptor beta chains given below trace back to one sample, sequenced in a study of T cells in localized non-small cell lung cancer. Sequencing used immunoSEQ multiplex PCR; TCRdb keeps in-frame clones, though not all of them. The sample records tens of thousands of clones, 84% being singletons. The material sequenced was peripheral blood, taken before any cancer treatment. These receptors were obtained from a female donor older than 55 with stage I lung adenocarcinoma.

The CDR3: CASIGQVNTEAFF. The CDR3, as DNA: TGTGCCAGCATCGGACAGGTGAACACTGAAGCTTTCTTT. The rearrangement joins TRBV2 to TRBJ1-1; TRBD1 agrees at 7 bases. The germline CDR1 and CDR2 sequences are SNHLY and FYNNEI. This CDR3 contains 13 residues. Trimming at V came to 7 bases and at J to 0 bases, leaving 2 bases not matched to a gene.

The chain has TRBV18 and TRBJ2-3; D not resolved. V lost 3 bases and J 3 bases, leaving 7 bases between the germline ends. CDR1 is KGHSH and CDR2 is LQKENI in the germline V gene. The CDR3 is made up of 13 amino acids. The CDR3 DNA reads as TGTGCCAGCTCACCGGCTTTGACAGATACGCAGTATTTT. Protein product: CASSPALTDTQYF.

In its sample, this clone was seen once. V and J are TRBV5-6 and TRBJ2-7; 7 nucleotides agree with TRBD1. The CDR3 totals 16 residues. Trimming at V came to 1 base and at J to 1 base, leaving 8 bases not matched to a gene. The germline CDR1 and CDR2 sequences are SGHDT and YYEEEE. CDR3 nucleotide sequence: TGTGCCAGCAGCTTGAAGGGGGCGCAGGGGTCCTACGAGCAGTACTTC. Translating it yields CASSLKGAQGSYEQYF.

The DNA of the CDR3 is TGTGCTAGTGGTCTAGGGATCTCTGGGGCCAACGTCCTGACTTTC. Translated, it gives CASGLGISGANVLTF. V usage is TRBV12-5 and J usage is TRBJ2-6; D unclear. CDR1 is LGHNT and CDR2 is FRNRAP in the germline V gene. Trimming took 5 bases from V and 0 from J, leaving 8 bases between them. This CDR3 contains 15 residues.

This rearrangement joins TRBV4-1 to TRBJ1-2, with 12 bases fitting TRBD1. Trimming removed 4 bases from V and 0 bases from J; junction bases left unmatched: 15. CDR3 length equals 20 residues. Germline V gene sequence: CDR1 MGHRA, CDR2 YSYEKL. DNA of the CDR3: TGCGCCAGCAGCCGAGGGAGTGGGGGACAGGGGGCATTTACTAACTATGGCTACACCTTC. Its translation: CASSRGSGGQGAFTNYGYTF.

The genes are TRBV19 and TRBJ1-6, with TRBD1 matching 8 bases. There are 17 residues in the CDR3. V shed 6 bases, J shed 7 bases, and the junction held 14 bases outside the gene matches. CDR1 is LNHDA and CDR2 is SQIVND in the germline V gene (reference sequence). Written as DNA, the CDR3 is TGTGCCAGTAGGGAGGGACAGGCTAGAAGACGAAATTCACCCCTCCACTTT. It codes for CASREGQARRRNSPLHF.

The genes are TRBV25-1 and TRBJ1-3, with D perhaps TRBD1 (5 bases). Trimming took 6 bases from V and 4 from J, leaving 13 bases between them. The CDR3 length is 14 residues. From germline, CDR1 is MGHDK and CDR2 SYGVNS. CDR3 sequence reads: CASSPRGRGNTIYF. The CDR3 DNA is TGTGCCAGCAGCCCCCGGGGGAGGGGAAACACCATATATTTT.

This sequence joins TRBV9 and TRBJ2-1, with a possible D match to TRBD2 (6 bases). The germline gives CDR1 SGDLS, CDR2 YYNGEE. Trimming left V 4 bases short and J 2 bases short, with 13 bases between. The length of the CDR3 is 15 residues. DNA for the CDR3: TGTGCCAGCAGCCCAATCTCGGGGGCCTACAATGAGCAGTTCTTC. This translates into CASSPISGAYNEQFF. The whole variable domain, filled in from reference TRBV9 and TRBJ2-1, reads DSGVTQTPKHLITATGQRVTLRCSPRSGDLSVYWYQQSLDQGLQFLIQYYNGEERAKGNILERFSAQQFPDLHSELNLSSLELGDSALYFCASSPISGAYNEQFFGPGTRLTVL.

The chain carries TRBV5-1 and TRBJ2-3; D may be TRBD2 (5 bases). Between the trimmed V and J ends, which lost 4 bases and 2 bases, there was a span of 14 bases. The CDR3 loop spans 15 amino acids. In germline, CDR1 is SGHRS, CDR2 YFSETQ. CDR3: CASSPGLSITDTQYF. DNA of the CDR3: TGCGCCAGCAGCCCAGGACTGTCAATCACAGATACGCAGTATTTT.

This clone was seen only once. The V gene is TRBV6-5, the J gene TRBJ2-1; 12 bases line up with TRBD1. This CDR3 has 15 residues. Trimming took 6 bases from V and 7 from J; bases not matched to a gene: 7. CDR1 is MNHEY and CDR2 is SVGAGI in the germline V gene. CDR3 protein: CASRWGQGARNEQFF. The CDR3 DNA follows: TGTGCCAGCAGGTGGGGACAGGGGGCGCGGAATGAGCAGTTCTTC.

The chain uses TRBV5-1 and TRBJ1-5; D gene uncertain. The CDR3 extends over 15 amino acids. Trimming took off 0 bases at V and 4 bases at J, with 11 bases between the two ends. Per germline, CDR1 SGHRS and CDR2 YFSETQ. CDR3 sequence reads: CASSLDGTGNQPQHF. CDR3 nucleotide sequence: TGCGCCAGCAGCTTGGATGGTACGGGTAATCAGCCCCAGCATTTT.

CDR3 loop: CASSMETGTASYNEQFF. The CDR3 region has the DNA TGTGCCAGTAGTATGGAAACCGGGACAGCCTCCTACAATGAGCAGTTCTTC. The chain combines TRBV19 with TRBJ2-1; TRBD1 matches at 7 bases. Germline assignment: CDR1 LNHDA and CDR2 SQIVND (reference sequence). Germline trimming cut 3 bases from V and 0 bases from J; bases unmatched to any gene: 8. The CDR3 is 17 residues long. Drawing the rest from reference TRBV19 and TRBJ2-1, the complete variable domain is DGGITQSPKYLFRKEGQNVTLSCEQNLNHDAMYWYRQDPGQGLRLIYYSQIVNDFQKGDIAEGYSVSREKKESFPLTVTSAQKNPTAFYLCASSMETGTASYNEQFFGPGTRLTVL.

The chain has TRBV28 and TRBJ2-7, with D unresolved. The V end lost 4 bases, the J end lost 6 bases, and 7 bases lay between the germline ends. Germline V gene sequence: CDR1 MDHEN, CDR2 SYDVKM. The CDR3 loop spans 11 amino acids. The CDR3 here is CASSSWTEQYF. The CDR3 nucleotides read TGTGCCAGCAGTTCCTGGACCGAGCAGTACTTC.

CDR3 sequence (DNA): TGTGCCAGCAGCTTAGTCGGGACAGGCCCCAACGGGGAGCTGTTTTTT. This codes for CASSLVGTGPNGELFF. This chain links TRBV7-2 with TRBJ2-2; 8 bases fit TRBD1. In germline, CDR1 is SGHTA, CDR2 FQGNSA. The CDR3 is 16 amino acids. V was clipped by 1 base and J by 7 bases; unmatched bases: 8.

The J gene is TRBJ1-5, the V gene TRBV11-2, with D perhaps matching TRBD1 (5 bases). This CDR3 has 14 residues. V lost 8 bases to trimming and J lost 5 bases, with 16 bases between them. Germline V CDR1 and CDR2: SGHAT, FQNNGV. This CDR3 is CASADGGSHQPQHF. The CDR3 DNA reads TGTGCCAGCGCCGACGGGGGGAGTCATCAGCCCCAGCATTTT.

The V gene is TRBV19, the J gene TRBJ1-5; TRBD1 is a possible D gene (6 bases). This CDR3 contains 18 residues. Germline loops: CDR1 LNHDA, CDR2 SQIVND (reference sequence). V was shortened by 0 bases and J by 1 base, with 16 bases between the two germline ends. Here the CDR3 DNA reads TGTGCCAGTAGTATAGAGCAATTCCGGGACAACAGCAATCAGCCCCAGCATTTT. It is translated as CASSIEQFRDNSNQPQHF.

The chain uses TRBV28 and TRBJ1-4; D perhaps matches TRBD1 (5 bases). This CDR3 comprises 14 residues. V lost 6 bases and J 2 bases, leaving 10 bases between the germline ends. CDR1 is MDHEN and CDR2 is SYDVKM in the germline V gene. The DNA for the CDR3 is TGTGCCAGCAGCTCTAGGGACACTAATGAAAAACTGTTTTTT. Translation gives CASSSRDTNEKLFF.

A note on this clone: The junction departs from the called germline gene at one end, perhaps through a read error. The rearrangement uses TRBV5-1 and TRBJ1-1; TRBD1 matches 7 bases. This CDR3 comprises 17 residues. CDR1 is SGHRS, CDR2 YFSETQ, per germline. The CDR3: CASSLGRTTGVNTEAFF. In DNA, the CDR3 is TGCGCCAGCAGCTTAGGGCGGACAACAGGGGTGAATACTGAAGCTTTCTTT.

The rearrangement uses TRBV30 and TRBJ1-2, with D perhaps TRBD1 (6 bases). V was clipped by 2 bases and J by 5 bases, with 24 bases between them. The V gene's germline CDR1 is GTSNPN and CDR2 SVGIG (reference sequence). The CDR3 spans 17 residues. The CDR3 sequence: CAWSRATGSAGRYGYTF. DNA of the CDR3: TGTGCCTGGAGTAGGGCGACAGGTTCGGCAGGGAGGTATGGCTACACCTTC.

CDR3 coding DNA: TGTGCCAGCAGCTTAGGACTAGCGGGGAGGACAGATACGCAGTATTTT. Translated, it gives CASSLGLAGRTDTQYF. J is TRBJ2-3 and V is TRBV7-9, with TRBD2 matching over 11 bases. With V trimmed by 1 base and J by 3 bases, 3 bases remained unmatched. Germline V gene data show CDR1 as SEHNR and CDR2 as FQNEAQ (reference sequence). The CDR3 has 16 amino acids.

This chain uses TRBV11-2 with TRBJ1-2; 12 nucleotides match TRBD1. Trimming took 1 base from V and 8 from J; bases not matched to a gene: 8. This CDR3 is built from 16 residues. Germline lookup yields CDR1 SGHAT and CDR2 FQNNGV. The CDR3 nucleotides are TGTGCCAGCAGCTTAGTTAGTTGGGACAGGGGGCGCGGCTACACCTTC. Its translation is CASSLVSWDRGRGYTF. The full variable domain, completed using reference TRBV11-2 and TRBJ1-2, is EAGVAQSPRYKIIEKRQSVAFWCNPISGHATLYWYQQILGQGPKLLIQFQNNGVVDDSQLPKDRFSAERLKGVDSTLKIQPAKLEDSAVYLCASSLVSWDRGRGYTFGSGTRLTVV.

The chain couples TRBV5-1 to TRBJ2-7; no definite D call. Looked up from germline, CDR1 is SGHRS and CDR2 is YFSETQ. CDR3 size: 12 residues. The germline V and J ends were trimmed by 6 bases and 3 bases, with 10 bases remaining between them. The CDR3 sequence: CASNFSGYEQYF. In DNA, the CDR3 is TGCGCCAGCAACTTCTCGGGCTACGAGCAGTACTTC.

The genes are TRBV5-1 and TRBJ1-4; 7 bases fit TRBD1. Germline loops: CDR1 SGHRS, CDR2 YFSETQ. Trimming removed 4 bases from V and 5 bases from J; junction bases left unmatched: 8. The CDR3 is 15 residues long. Here the CDR3 reads CASSGWGQQNEKLFF. CDR3 DNA sequence: TGCGCCAGCAGCGGTTGGGGACAGCAAAATGAAAAACTGTTTTTT.

V usage is TRBV10-3 and J usage is TRBJ1-2; possibly TRBD1 for D (5 bases). V shed 3 bases and J shed 3 bases, with 14 bases lying between them. CDR3 size: 15 residues. Germline CDR1 reads ENHRY; CDR2 reads SYGVKD. The CDR3 here is CAISDILGGDYGYTF. The CDR3 nucleotides read TGTGCCATCAGTGATATATTGGGGGGAGACTATGGCTACACCTTC.

This clone was picked up one time. The chain carries TRBV7-2 and TRBJ2-1, with TRBD2 matching 9 bases. V lost 5 bases, J lost 2 bases, and 7 bases stayed unmatched. The CDR3 contains 16 residues. Germline lookup yields CDR1 SGHTA and CDR2 FQGNSA. The CDR3 is CASSPASGVTYNEQFF. CDR3 DNA sequence: TGTGCCAGCAGCCCCGCTAGCGGGGTAACCTACAATGAGCAGTTCTTC.

CDR3 sequence reads: CASSPRRQKSETQYF. DNA for the CDR3: TGTGCCAGCTCACCAAGACGACAAAAATCGGAGACCCAGTACTTC. The rearrangement uses TRBV18 and TRBJ2-5; D unresolved. V was trimmed by 2 bases and J by 5 bases, leaving 15 bases between them. Per the germline V gene, CDR1 is KGHSH and CDR2 is LQKENI. The CDR3 contains 15 residues.

This chain uses TRBV10-3 with TRBJ1-5, with D uncertain. V gave up 4 bases and J gave up 0 bases, with 4 bases separating them. Germline CDR1 and CDR2: ENHRY and SYGVKD. The CDR3 sequence is 13 residues long. CDR3 nucleotides: TGTGCCATCAGTGCTGTTAGCAATCAGCCCCAGCATTTT. This encodes CAISAVSNQPQHF.

This chain links TRBV5-1 with TRBJ1-3; tentative D call: TRBD1 (6 bases). The V gene's germline CDR1 is SGHRS and CDR2 YFSETQ. V lost 4 bases, J lost 8 bases, and 16 bases lay in between. The CDR3 runs 14 residues. The CDR3 sequence is CASSTGQLQDTIYF. For the CDR3, the DNA is TGCGCCAGCAGCACTGGACAGCTTCAAGACACCATATATTTT.

This clone occurred many times. The chain joins TRBV28 to TRBJ2-7; TRBD1 aligns across 10 bases. J gave up 0 bases and V 4 bases, and 3 bases lay outside the gene matches. From germline, CDR1 is MDHEN and CDR2 SYDVKM. There are 15 residues in the CDR3. The CDR3, as DNA: TGTGCCAGCAGTTCCGGGACAGGGGTCTCCTACGAGCAGTACTTC. Its translation is CASSSGTGVSYEQYF.